This note documents a single T cell receptor beta chain sequence. What it binds is unknown. This record belongs to a study of blood T cells in healthy people across ages. At the level of the study: Researchers report that template switching captured about one barcoded beta molecule per two T cells. Findings of the study overall: A greater number of naive CD4+ cells and higher diversity distinguished long-lived donors from aged donors. Age showed a roughly linear inverse relationship with TCR beta diversity per million T cells.

CDR1 is SEHNR, CDR2 FQNEAQ, per germline (reference sequence). The CDR3 is 14 amino acids. V trimming: 7 bases; J trimming: 2 bases; junction bases outside the gene matches: 6. A sample-barcoded 5' primer and a J-beta primer mix were used in a second PCR of roughly 7 to 11 cycles. TCRdb analysed the 5' RACE reads with MiXCR anew, one entry per CDR3 protein. The sample has about 1.8 million distinct CDR3 sequences; less than 50% are singletons. J is TRBJ2-5 and V is TRBV7-9; 8 positions agree with TRBD2. This receptor was identified in a middle-aged woman in good health. Sample: blood. CDR3 in amino acids: CASTAAGGQETQYF. The CDR3 DNA reads TGTGCCAGCACTGCCGCGGGGGGTCAAGAGACCCAGTACTTC.